The present T cell receptor (beta chain) was sequenced within a study of shared clonotypes between healthy human individuals (dated by TCRdb to 2019 to 2021). With regard to the full study: The cohort comprised a couple of women and a few men aged 18 to 49 years. For each donor, CD4 naive and CD4 memory were each run on three plates, CD8 naive on two plates, and CD8 memory on one plate. To increase sequencing depth and limit assay-specific biases, different laboratories used diverse techniques to prepare libraries and sequence TCR repertoires. To estimate repertoire size and how much clonotypes are shared between individuals, the study performed deep sequencing of blood TCR repertoires from a handful of healthy adults. Each donor's leukapheresis produced roughly between about 0.85 and 10 billion PBMCs.

The donors were healthy, HIV-negative adults who had no recently reported acute infections or vaccinations. Only Caucasian adults living in Nashville, Tennessee, USA were represented among the donors. CD4+ T cells were enriched by magnetic negative selection, after which naive cells were positively selected on CD45RA and the negative fraction was taken as the memory subset. Blood was obtained by leukapheresis, after which PBMCs were separated by Ficoll-Histopaque density gradient centrifugation and cryopreserved in liquid nitrogen vapor phase. Analytical flow cytometry was used to check the purity and quantity of every magnetically sorted T cell population. Genomic DNA was isolated from each sorted fraction and quantified by UV absorbance on a Nanodrop 2000c. Findings and caveats that apply to the study as a whole: Larger estimated clonotype richness was generally found for naive subsets than for memory subsets. Because the study included only a small number of donors, the genetic and exposure-history diversity represented was limited. Compared with non-shared clonotypes, clonotypes shared by all four sorted-subset donors had higher generation probabilities. Even with the large sequencing depth, rarefaction of the sorted-subset datasets indicated that sequencing was incomplete. About 5% of naive CD4, 3.5% of naive CD8, approximately 2% of memory CD4, and about 0.4% of memory CD8 clonotypes were shared across several donors. Pairwise subsampling led to the expectation that sequencing depth would affect the degree of clonotype sharing among donors. Sampling was restricted to blood, and TCR repertoires in tissue are likely to differ from TCR repertoires in blood.

Concerning this clone: Its antigen specificity is not known. Per-base quality was not reported, and no clone a single base away is much larger than it.

Using the deep immunoSEQ assay, TCR CDR3 regions were amplified from genomic DNA by multiplex PCR. For each cell subset, the extracted genomic DNA was distributed evenly across all wells of several immunoSEQ 96-well plates, and each plate served as one replicate. Each replicate PCR for sorted subsets received roughly 200 ng genomic DNA, equal to 30,000 or so T cell genomes. The purified libraries were quantified using a Qubit 3.0 fluorometer, sized with a Bioanalyzer 2100, and then quantified again using the KAPA Library Quantification kit. A separate single-read 150-cycle Illumina NextSeq 550 flow cell was used to sequence each immunoSEQ 96-well plate. In the source study's methods: Because the immunoSEQ output included only junctional sequences and no quality scores, the filtering could not be the same as the filtering used for full-length reads. To assign V/J genes and CDR3, sequences were annotated against IMGT germline references using PyIR, a Python wrapper for IgBLAST v1.9. Reads were removed for weak V/J assignments (E-value above 1e-6), missing CDR3, stop codons, out-of-frame junctions, or ambiguous translated residues. V3J clonotypes were defined as sequences sharing the same inferred V gene, J gene, and CDR3 amino acid sequence. To compute the percentage overlap between repertoires, the number of shared unique clonotypes was divided by the size of the smaller repertoire. RTK rarefaction, the Chao1 estimator, and Recon v2.1 estimates of unobserved clonotypes were used to assess repertoire richness. OLGA was used to compute generation probabilities for all TCRbeta clonotypes that the gDNA method yielded from a handful of donors. TCRdb holds this immuneACCESS table with in-frame rearrangements only. Some clones are missing; in checked studies, unresolved V genes explain under half, and the rest has no known cause. From that table come the V and J calls and clone size; the DNA was used to work out D and trimming. This sample comprises around 510,000 clones, around 96% of them detected only once. In total, the top ten clones hold about 0.059% of the sample.

The germline V gene encodes CDR1 MDHEN and CDR2 SYDVKM. Measured from the cysteine to the phenylalanine, the CDR3 is 17 residues long. Only the CDR3 DNA is retained, 51 bases long and in frame from the first base. The V end loses 4 bases and the J end loses 10 bases, and a stretch of 28 bases separates them. The chain is made from TRBV28 and TRBJ1-2, with the identity of the D gene unclear. Source material: naive CD4+ T cells sorted from blood. The label giving this sample's cell subset or site can be read as: CD45RA+ positively selected. This sequence was found in a woman aged 30 to 39 in good health. The CDR3 here reads CASSSQPTPLAGSPYTF. The DNA sequence reads TGTGCCAGCAGTTCCCAGCCTACTCCTCTGGCTGGGTCTCCCTACACCTTC.